This entry concerns a single T cell receptor (beta chain). Its antigen is not identified. The data are from a study of blood T cells in healthy people across ages. Study-level background: T cells yielded about one barcoded beta molecule per two cells through template switching. Findings and limits, study-wide: The recorded TCR beta diversity per million T cells decreased in a roughly linear manner with age.

V lost 5 bases, J lost 4 bases, and 8 bases stayed unmatched. CDR3 length equals 15 residues. Looked up from germline, CDR1 is MDHEN and CDR2 is SYDVKM. Healthy individuals of Caucasian origin from Russia, aged roughly 6 to 100, served as donors. Alongside a J-beta primer mix, a sample-barcoded 5' primer served in a second PCR lasting roughly 6 to 11 cycles. TCRdb redid the calling of the 5' RACE reads with MiXCR, one entry per CDR3 protein. The table has about 1.7 million distinct CDR3 sequences, approximately 30% seen once. This TCR derives from a young woman in good health. Material: blood. J is TRBJ1-5 and V is TRBV28; TRBD1 aligns across 7 bases. This CDR3 is CASSPARQGNQPQHF. For the CDR3, the DNA is TGTGCCAGCAGTCCCGCCCGACAGGGTAATCAGCCCCAGCATTTT.